This T cell receptor (beta chain) was identified in a study of blood T cell repertoires in COVID-19. On the study more broadly: Material from acute and convalescent COVID-19 was sourced from the United States, Italy and Spain. PBMCs, B-cell-depleted T cells, or T cells were the source of the cDNA or gDNA that made up the material.

The V gene's germline CDR1 is MDHEN and CDR2 SYDVKM. This CDR3 has 14 residues. V lost 3 bases to trimming and J lost 7 bases; unmatched junction nucleotides: 2. As originally analysed: Reference gene primers were amplified, and this amplification served to estimate nucleated cell counts. TCRdb's copy holds only in-frame clones and misses some; the assay was immunoSEQ multiplex PCR. That table supplies the V and J calls and clone size; D and trimming were determined from the DNA. The sample records about 140,000 clones, almost 90% being singletons. The sequencing sample was made of peripheral blood. This receptor was taken from a woman in her fifties or sixties with acute or convalescent COVID-19. The chain links TRBV28 to TRBJ1-6; 8 bases map to TRBD1. The CDR3 reads CASSLGQANSPLHF. In DNA, the CDR3 is TGTGCCAGCAGTTTGGGACAGGCCAATTCACCCCTCCACTTT.